This T cell receptor beta chain was observed in a study of cytomegalovirus exposure and HLA in healthy donors (dated by TCRdb to the late 2010s). With respect to the entire study: An earlier analysis of 587 of the donors reported 276 Gb of sequence data and 95 million to 120 million unique TCR beta sequences obtained from around 180 million T cells. Roughly 300 gigabases of sequencing data and some 85 million unique TCR sequences were included in an early release covering about 700 HLA-typed donors. Of the 300 to 500 genotyped donors, approximately 81% were placed in the genetic ancestry cluster associated with self-reported Caucasian donors. The aim of the study was to test whether cataloging public T cell receptors could identify signatures of past pathogen exposure. The study used immunosequencing to profile the T cell repertoires of hundreds of subjects and linked those repertoires to cytomegalovirus serostatus. Besides the first cohort of around 700 subjects, a separate validation cohort made up of 120 different subjects was used. The study combined high-throughput TCR immunosequencing, statistical association of individual TCRs with disease status, and machine learning to predict cytomegalovirus infection status. A later analysis re-analyzed previously published TCR beta repertoires from hundreds of donors and added high-resolution HLA genotyping to study TCR occurrence patterns. In the later analysis, no new phenotypic data were used to find candidate immune exposures; instead, reliance was placed on TCR beta sequences and their occurrence across donors. To decide whether each TCR beta V gene segment behaved as functional or pseudogenic, an earlier analysis of some 600 of the donors relied on high-throughput TCR beta sequencing. Donor age, sex, ethnicity and CMV serostatus were compiled alongside the repertoire data. A later genetic analysis used genome-wide SNP genotypes for about 65% of the roughly 700 donors, treating that subset as a discovery cohort. All discovery cohort repertoires had been generated on a single sequencing platform. Class I and class II HLA loci were covered by the typing at four-digit resolution. Typing coverage varied by locus: roughly 629-640 donors for A, B, C, DRB1 and DQB1; more than 500 for DQA1; some 610 for DPA1; about 450 for DPB1. Several DR-DQ haplotypes were treated as single units for association and clustering because of strong linkage in the cohort. Among over 350 genotyped donors of the cohort, an average of around 240,000 unique TCR beta nucleotide sequences were sequenced per donor, roughly a sixth of them non-productive. Beyond this particular receptor, the publication reports: A further reported finding was that TCR beta sequences accurately predicted the HLA-A and HLA-B alleles for most subjects in the first cohort. Because HLA typing was unavailable for some donors at each locus, only the typed subset was used in association tests. Most CMV-associated TCR beta chains appeared to be HLA-restricted in a later analysis, and the HLA associations seemed to be driven largely by CMV exposure. The authors suggested that the approach could potentially be generalized to other disease states and immunological phenotypes. This cohort had only TCR beta chains sequenced, and the lack of alpha or paired-chain data limited which features could be detected. According to a later analysis, TCR association rates differed among HLA loci, with DRB1 alleles showing the most associated TCRs and HLA-C alleles showing the fewest. In vitro tests confirmed that a few of the cytomegalovirus-associated TCR beta chains recognize cytomegalovirus antigens. Immune exposure information for the cohort was limited to CMV serostatus. Specific HLA alleles were associated with 16,951 TCR beta sequences at a false discovery rate of 0.05 in a later analysis. In a later analysis, several top co-occurrence clusters were reported to appear linked to parvovirus B19, influenza, CMV and Epstein-Barr virus. Because counts were too low, seventeen rarely observed V segments, including chromosome 9 orphons, were excluded from the earlier analysis of around 640 of the donors. V-gene and J-gene trimming of TCR beta chains was associated with a missense DCLRE1C variant in a later genetic analysis, and the association was replicated in an independent cohort. Compared with equally common non-associated chains, HLA-associated TCR beta chains in a later analysis were more clonally expanded and had lower generation probabilities. Sequencing depth was assumed to be roughly uniform across donors in the presence/absence analyses, though that assumption may not hold. The 87-base-pair reads could not distinguish some IMGT-functional V segments, including TRBV6-2 and TRBV6-3, so those segments were excluded. Assigning TCR associations to individual alleles was difficult when HLA alleles, especially DR and DQ, strongly co-occurred. The classifier was reported to diagnose cytomegalovirus status with high specificity and sensitivity in both the original and validation cohorts. Linkage disequilibrium might explain the correlated functional status among segregating V segments, but an unknown experimental factor could not be excluded. In the study, around 150 TCR beta chains were listed as associated with cytomegalovirus. A cluster of highly shared sequence variants was judged likely to be a technical artifact of the sequencing pipeline. In an earlier analysis of about 600 of the donors, most TCR beta V segments appeared in productive rearrangements about 87% or about 30% of the time, broadly matching IMGT annotations. A later genetic analysis reported fewer N-insertions in productive TCRs among donors in an Asian-associated ancestry cluster than the roughly 720-donor mean. Most TCR sequences were observed very rarely across donors, whereas some public TCRs were present in many individuals.

The cohort consisted of 650 to 700 healthy bone marrow donors. At the time of sampling, all cohort members were nominally healthy, though unrecorded immune exposures were likely present. The donor tested CMV seropositive, placing the donor among the roughly 300 seropositive members of the cohort. A peripheral blood sample was provided by each donor, and peripheral blood mononuclear cells were used for TCR beta sequencing. The Qiagen DNeasy Blood Extraction Kit was used to extract genomic DNA from the blood cell samples. Library preparation was by the immunoSEQ multiplex PCR assay. The multiplex PCR relied on a mix of 60 forward primers for TCR Vbeta segments and 13 reverse primers for TCR Jbeta segments. Amplification of the CDR3 region of rearranged TCR beta genes was performed with a multiplex PCR assay on genomic DNA. Amplified TCR beta libraries were sequenced as 87-base-pair reads on the Illumina HiSeq System. The published analysis was carried out like this. Across the 670 or so repertoires, a later analysis counted roughly 77 million unique TCR beta chains, some 11 million of which were shared by at least two donors. A nearest-neighbor algorithm error-corrected the raw reads and collapsed the reads into unique sequences, merging closely related sequences to remove PCR and sequencing errors. To assign V, D and J gene segments, CDR3 sequences were aligned to IMGT reference sequences. For a sequence to be retained, at least a six-nucleotide match to both a V gene segment and a J gene segment was required. Rearrangements were classified as productive when the CDR3 lacked stop codons and remained in frame with V and J, and all other rearrangements were classified as non-productive. CDR3 was defined by IMGT convention, running from the second conserved V-encoded cysteine to the conserved J-encoded phenylalanine. Sequences without an unambiguous match to a single V gene segment were excluded from the earlier analysis of approximately 600 of the donors. In an earlier analysis of around 600 of the donors, V segments were called functional above 56.7% productive rearrangements and were called segregating when the between-donor standard deviation exceeded 5%. A statistical classification framework was built to diagnose cytomegalovirus status from the catalog of TCR beta chain sequences. A later analysis assigned V and J genes by comparing TCR nucleotide sequences with IMGT/GENE-DB human TR gene sequences. A later analysis assigned CDR3 sequences and most-parsimonious VDJ recombination scenarios with the TCRdist pipeline. A later analysis defined each TCR beta chain by its CDR3 amino acid sequence plus V-gene family, and excluded reads lacking a unique V-gene family. In a later analysis, 450 to 600 highly shared, low-generation-probability nucleotide sequences were removed to address suspected cross-contamination and a sequencing artifact. For each public chain, a later analysis derived a clonal expansion index from normalized ranks of inferred template counts within each repertoire. In a later analysis, generation probabilities were computed with a VDJ recombination model fitted to out-of-frame rearrangements, and the resulting probabilities were checked against IGoR. In a later analysis, TCR-TCR, TCR-HLA and TCR-CMV co-occurrence was scored with hypergeometric tests, and a repertoire-size bias correction was applied to TCR pairs. A later analysis estimated false discovery rates by permuting HLA or CMV assignments 20 times. In a later analysis, co-occurring TCRs were grouped with DBSCAN, and TCRdist sequence similarity was added when clustering was performed within HLA-allele-positive subsets. Repertoires with fewer than 30,000 or more than 120,000 public chains, plus five repertoires with anomalous nucleotide sharing, were excluded from co-occurrence clustering. TCRdb re-hosts the immuneACCESS table, in-frame sequences only. Its copies lack some clones; in the studies checked, an unresolved V gene accounts for under half of them, and the cause for the rest is not known. D and trimming were read from the DNA, whereas the V and J calls and clone size are those reported in that table. The table for this sample lists about 120,000 clones. The ten biggest clones cover 1.5% to 2% of the sample.

On this clone: Its antigen is currently not known.

There are 12 amino acids in the CDR3, from cysteine to phenylalanine inclusive. Kept here is only the CDR3 DNA, which spans 36 bases and is read in frame from base 1. V gives up 7 bases and J gives up 9 bases, and the segment between their germline ends measures 13 bases. Taken from the germline V gene (reference sequence), the CDR1 and CDR2 loops are LNHDA and SQIVND. Sequences were obtained from PBMCs. This TCR was sampled from a woman in her 40s in good health and CMV-seropositive. This sequence uses TRBV19 and TRBJ1-5; there is no confident call for the D gene. The encoded CDR3 is CASKEGVRPQHF. The DNA reads TGTGCCAGTAAGGAGGGCGTCAGGCCCCAGCATTTT.